One sample yielded the 30 T cell receptor beta chains listed below, sequenced in a study of CD8+ T cells in alopecia areata. Extracted from the samples, RNA was reverse transcribed into cDNA to serve as the sequencing template. Data came from immunoSEQ multiplex PCR; TCRdb stores just in-frame clones and leaves some out. The sample lists approximately 130,000 clones; 40% to 55% were seen once. Input material: NKG2D-low CD8+ T cells sorted from blood. The source of these receptors is a human donor with alopecia areata.

The rearrangement uses TRBV27 and TRBJ2-7; 7 nucleotides match TRBD2. CDR3 length: 16 amino acids. Losses at the gene ends were 0 bases for V and 3 bases for J; bases not matched to a gene: 8. Germline V gene sequence: CDR1 MNHEY, CDR2 SMNVEV (reference sequence). The CDR3, as DNA: TGTGCCAGCAGTTTATCGGGAGGGGCAACCTACTACGAGCAGTACTTC. Translated: CASSLSGGATYYEQYF.

This clone has a single count. The chain employs TRBV27 and TRBJ1-2; 8 bases are a match to TRBD1. Germline V gene lookup returns CDR1 MNHEY and CDR2 SMNVEV (reference sequence). The ends lost 8 bases at V and 2 bases at J; junction bases unmatched: 4. This CDR3 has 13 residues. CDR3 bases: TGTGCCAGCCAGGACAGGGCCAACTATGGCTACACCTTC. Amino acid sequence: CASQDRANYGYTF.

The chain has TRBV2 and TRBJ2-1; 9 bases fit TRBD2. Germline V lookup: CDR1 SNHLY, CDR2 FYNNEI. V dropped 4 bases and J dropped 7; count of bases not matched to a gene: 5. This CDR3 spans 14 amino acids. The CDR3 reads CASSAYAGGNEQFF. The CDR3 DNA reads as TGTGCCAGCAGTGCGTATGCGGGAGGGAATGAGCAGTTCTTC.

This CDR3 is CASSPPPAGGQETQYF. The CDR3 DNA reads TGTGCCAGCAGCCCCCCGCCAGCGGGGGGGCAAGAGACCCAGTACTTC. The J gene is TRBJ2-5, the V gene TRBV9, with 10 positions matching TRBD2. V lost 4 bases to trimming and J lost 2 bases; unmatched junction nucleotides: 8. Germline CDR1 reads SGDLS; CDR2 reads YYNGEE. The CDR3 consists of 16 residues.

V is TRBV28 and J is TRBJ2-3; D gene unclear. Germline loops: CDR1 MDHEN, CDR2 SYDVKM. The ends were cut back, 3 bases at V and 3 bases at J, with 1 base in the middle. The CDR3 is 11 residues long. The chain's CDR3 is CASSLTDTQYF. Here the CDR3 DNA reads TGTGCCAGCAGTTTGACAGATACGCAGTATTTT.

The chain couples TRBV15 to TRBJ2-5; maybe TRBD1 (6 bases). CDR3 length: 11 residues. CDR1 is LNHNV and CDR2 is YYDKDF in the germline V gene (reference sequence). Deletions cut 8 bases from V and 5 bases from J, with 9 bases between. The CDR3 here is CATQGSETQYF. The CDR3, as DNA: TGTGCCACCCAGGGGTCGGAGACCCAGTACTTC. Full variable domain (missing parts from reference TRBV15 and TRBJ2-5): DAMVIQNPRYQVTQFGKPVTLSCSQTLNHNVMYWYQQKSSQAPKLLFHYYDKDFNNEADTPDNFQSRRPNTSFCFLDIRSPGLGDTAMYLCATQGSETQYFGPGTRLLVL.

This clone showed up just a few times. The V and J genes are TRBV4-2 and TRBJ1-4; 10 positions match TRBD1. The V and J ends lost 0 bases and 6 bases, in that order; junction bases with no gene match: 4. Germline CDR1 reads LGHNA; CDR2 reads YNFKEQ. There are 16 residues in the CDR3. Here the CDR3 DNA reads TGTGCCAGCAGCCAAGAATTTGGGACAGGGGATGAAAAACTGTTTTTT. It translates to CASSQEFGTGDEKLFF.

V gene TRBV30 combines with J gene TRBJ2-5, with D possibly matching TRBD1 (6 bases). Trimming left V 4 bases short and J 1 base short, with 10 bases between. CDR1 and CDR2 (germline): GTSNPN, SVGIG (reference sequence). The CDR3 has 13 residues. CDR3 sequence: CAWKVGGQETQYF. Here the CDR3 DNA reads TGTGCCTGGAAGGTAGGGGGCCAAGAGACCCAGTACTTC.

V is TRBV5-1 and J is TRBJ2-7, with TRBD1 matching over 9 bases. This CDR3 contains 14 residues. The trim removed 3 bases at V and 4 bases at J, leaving 5 bases unmatched. CDR1 and CDR2 (germline): SGHRS, YFSETQ. Written as DNA, the CDR3 is TGCGCCAGCAGCTCCGGGACAGGGACTTACGAGCAGTACTTC. This gives the protein CASSSGTGTYEQYF.

The V and J genes are TRBV28 and TRBJ2-7, with TRBD1 identical over 8 bases. V trimming: 2 bases; J trimming: 6 bases; junction bases outside the gene matches: 9. The CDR3 has 15 residues. The germline gives CDR1 MDHEN, CDR2 SYDVKM. The CDR3 DNA reads TGTGCCAGCAGTTTACTTCAGGGGGCAGAAGGCGAGCAGTACTTC. It codes for CASSLLQGAEGEQYF.

This clone is a singleton in its sample. The junction departs from germline at one end; a sequencing error may be responsible. The chain recombines TRBV4-3 with TRBJ2-7; a weak D match, TRBD2 (5 bases). The germline gives CDR1 LGHNA, CDR2 YSLEER. The CDR3 sequence is 12 residues long. CDR3 residues: CASSLKGRAPVF. DNA of the CDR3: TGCGCCAGCAGCTTAAAAGGGCGGGCCCCGGTGTTC.

The chain recombines TRBV4-1 with TRBJ2-1; 8 bases line up with TRBD2. Germline V gene lookup returns CDR1 MGHRA and CDR2 YSYEKL. The CDR3 runs 16 residues. The junction had 9 bases not matched to a gene; V was cut back by 0 bases and J by 8 bases. This chain's CDR3 is CASSQDPAGAGDEQFF. In DNA, the CDR3 is TGCGCCAGCAGCCAAGATCCAGCGGGAGCTGGGGATGAGCAGTTCTTC.

The chain recombines TRBV5-4 with TRBJ2-3, with D unclear. The V and J ends lost 4 bases and 4 bases respectively, with 7 bases between them. Per the germline V gene, CDR1 is SGHNT and CDR2 is YYREEE (reference sequence). The CDR3 extends over 12 amino acids. The CDR3 DNA is TGTGCCAGCAGCCCTCAAGCAGATACGCAGTATTTT. This translates into CASSPQADTQYF.

V and J are TRBV2 and TRBJ1-1; D ambiguous. V was clipped by 4 bases and J by 1 base, with 7 bases between them. CDR3 length: 13 amino acids. Germline loops: CDR1 SNHLY, CDR2 FYNNEI. Here the CDR3 reads CASSGASNTEAFF. The CDR3 DNA reads TGTGCCAGCAGTGGGGCATCGAACACTGAAGCTTTCTTT.

The chain links TRBV27 to TRBJ2-1; no clear D. The CDR3 covers 13 residues. Trimming pared 0 bases from V and 8 bases from J, leaving 8 bases between. Germline V CDR1 and CDR2: MNHEY, SMNVEV (reference sequence). The DNA of the CDR3 is TGTGCCAGCAGTTTATCGCAGGTCCATGAGCAGTTCTTC. Translated: CASSLSQVHEQFF.

This clone has only a few counts. The gene calls are TRBV28 and TRBJ2-7, with D possibly TRBD2 on 5 matching bases. This CDR3 comprises 14 residues. Looked up from germline, CDR1 is MDHEN and CDR2 is SYDVKM. With 5 bases removed from V and 9 bases from J, the gap between germline ends came to 20 bases. DNA of the CDR3: TGTGCCAGCAGTACGGACGGGGTTACGGGTACGCAGTACTTC. This codes for CASSTDGVTGTQYF.

This chain connects TRBV29-1 to TRBJ1-2; weak D call: TRBD1 (5 bases). CDR1 SQVTM and CDR2 ANQGSEA come from the germline V gene. Trimming took 5 bases from V and 4 from J, leaving 14 bases between them. The CDR3 is 13 residues long. The CDR3 DNA follows: TGCAGCGTTCACGAGGGGAATGGCTATGGCTACACCTTC. It encodes CSVHEGNGYGYTF.

This clone has only a few counts. The chain combines TRBV27 with TRBJ2-2; D may be TRBD1 (6 bases). CDR1 and CDR2 (germline): MNHEY, SMNVEV (reference sequence). V was shortened by 4 bases and J by 0 bases, with 15 bases between the two germline ends. CDR3 length equals 17 residues. The CDR3 DNA reads TGTGCCAGCAGTTCCACCCCGGACAGCCCGAACACCGGGGAGCTGTTTTTT. Residues: CASSSTPDSPNTGELFF.

This clone was seen only a few times. The gene calls are TRBV14 and TRBJ2-3; the D is unclear. Trimming removed 8 bases at V and 4 bases at J, with 7 bases between. The CDR3 is 11 amino acids. Germline-derived CDR1 and CDR2 are SGHDN and FVKESK. The CDR3 region is CASSGADTQYF. As DNA, the CDR3 is TGTGCCAGCTCTGGGGCAGATACGCAGTATTTT.

The DNA of the CDR3 is TGTGCCAGCAGCGTAGAACAGGGTGGTTCACCCCTCCACTTT. It translates to CASSVEQGGSPLHF. The chain carries TRBV9 and TRBJ1-6; D may be TRBD1 (6 bases). CDR1 is SGDLS and CDR2 is YYNGEE in the germline V gene. This CDR3 is 14 amino acids long. V was clipped by 0 bases and J by 9 bases, with 10 bases between them.

J is TRBJ2-5 and V is TRBV7-9; D call uncertain. This CDR3 region has 11 residues. The germline CDR1 and CDR2 sequences are SEHNR and FQNEAQ (reference sequence). V lost 7 bases and J 5 bases, leaving 8 bases between the germline ends. CDR3 DNA sequence: TGTGCCAGCATTGTGGCGGAGACCCAGTACTTC. Protein sequence: CASIVAETQYF.

The CDR3 DNA follows: TGTGCCATCTGGGAAAACACCATATATTTT. Translation gives CAIWENTIYF. This chain uses TRBV2 with TRBJ1-3; no clear D gene. Germline lookup yields CDR1 SNHLY and CDR2 FYNNEI. This CDR3 contains 10 residues. V shed 10 bases and J shed 6 bases, with 7 bases lying between them.

This clone was observed a handful of times. The rearrangement joins TRBV29-1 to TRBJ2-1, with D perhaps matching TRBD2 (5 bases). Germline V gene lookup returns CDR1 SQVTM and CDR2 ANQGSEA. The CDR3 totals 14 residues. Between the trimmed V and J ends, which lost 3 bases and 10 bases, there was a span of 19 bases. The CDR3 bases are TGCAGCGTTGACGGCGCGGTGTCGCGGGCCGAGCAGTTCTTC. This sequence encodes CSVDGAVSRAEQFF.

The V call is TRBV27, the J call TRBJ2-1; D remains ambiguous. The V end was cut by 0 bases, the J end by 5 bases, with 5 bases between. The CDR3 has 13 residues. The V gene's germline CDR1 is MNHEY and CDR2 SMNVEV (reference sequence). CDR3 sequence: CASSLSKDNEQFF. The CDR3, as DNA: TGTGCCAGCAGTTTATCGAAGGACAATGAGCAGTTCTTC.

The chain joins TRBV29-1 to TRBJ2-7; unclear D gene. The CDR3 spans 14 residues. Germline loops: CDR1 SQVTM, CDR2 ANQGSEA. The V end lost 4 bases, the J end lost 0 bases, and 13 bases lay between the germline ends. CDR3 DNA: TGCAGCGTTGGGTCATCCGTTAGCTCCTACGAGCAGTACTTC. This gives the protein CSVGSSVSSYEQYF.

The chain is built from TRBV29-1 and TRBJ1-1; possible D gene TRBD1, 6 bases. Germline V gene sequence: CDR1 SQVTM, CDR2 ANQGSEA. The CDR3 has 15 residues. Between the trimmed V and J ends, which lost 3 bases and 0 bases, there was a span of 14 bases. The CDR3 bases are TGCAGCGTTGATAACAGGGAGCGAATGAACACTGAAGCTTTCTTT. It is translated as CSVDNRERMNTEAFF.

This clone was observed a single time. The V gene is TRBV2, the J gene TRBJ2-1, with D perhaps TRBD2 (6 bases). The CDR3 runs 15 residues. CDR1 and CDR2 from the germline V gene are SNHLY and FYNNEI. V was clipped by 8 bases and J by 5 bases, with 19 bases between them. This CDR3 reads CASLGGDTTHNEQFF. DNA of the CDR3: TGTGCCAGCTTGGGGGGTGATACAACCCACAATGAGCAGTTCTTC.

This clone occurred a few times. CDR3: CASSLGSGRDTEAFF. The CDR3 DNA follows: TGTGCCAGCAGCCTTGGTTCGGGGAGGGACACTGAAGCTTTCTTT. The rearrangement uses TRBV7-9 and TRBJ1-1, with D unclear. In germline, CDR1 is SEHNR, CDR2 FQNEAQ (reference sequence). The CDR3 is 15 amino acids. Deletions cut 5 bases from V and 3 bases from J, with 16 bases between.

The chain joins TRBV27 to TRBJ1-1, with 7 bases fitting TRBD1. The J segment lost 5 bases and the V segment lost 7 bases, leaving 19 bases of the junction unmatched. The length of the CDR3 is 17 residues. The germline V gene has CDR1 MNHEY and CDR2 SMNVEV (reference sequence). The CDR3 loop reads CASTNQYRGGRTTEAFF. The DNA of the CDR3 is TGTGCCAGCACCAATCAGTACAGGGGAGGCCGAACAACTGAAGCTTTCTTT.

The chain uses TRBV29-1 and TRBJ1-2; D ambiguous. This CDR3 is 12 amino acids long. Deletions cut 7 bases from V and 4 bases from J, with 13 bases between. Germline V gene lookup returns CDR1 SQVTM and CDR2 ANQGSEA. This CDR3 is CSADTAIYGYTF. The CDR3 DNA is TGCAGCGCAGACACCGCTATCTATGGCTACACCTTC.